This T cell receptor beta chain stems from a study of graft-versus-host responses after intestinal transplantation. Assay: immunoSEQ multiplex PCR; the TCRdb copy retains only in-frame clones and omits some. This table has about 64,000 clones, roughly 90% appearing once. The CDR3 totals 15 residues. Germline CDR1 MNHEY, CDR2 SVGAGI. V was clipped by 4 bases and J by 10 bases; unmatched bases: 7. To note about this clone: Its specificity is unknown.

V gene TRBV6-5 combines with J gene TRBJ2-1; 13 bases fit TRBD2. Material: unstimulated CD8+ T cells sorted from spleen or lymph node cells, obtained before transplant. The origin of this receptor is a human donor who was the organ donor for an intestinal transplant. DNA for the CDR3: TGTGCCAGCAGTTTGGGACTAGCGGGAATGGTGGAGCAGTTCTTC. Protein product: CASSLGLAGMVEQFF.